This entry is about one T cell receptor beta chain. Its antigen is still unknown. Resections obtained during corrective heart surgery supplied the thymus tissue. Donor material was obtained from healthy Finnish infants undergoing corrective surgery for congenital heart defects. The sample originates from a study of human thymus T cells. Study findings and constraints: Thymic repertoires from unrelated individuals overlapped highly, related research reported. Repertoires sampled from thymus and blood appeared biased in V and J gene usage.

Produced via immunoSEQ multiplex PCR; TCRdb's table is partial and in-frame only. The table records some 78,000 clones, just over 95% of them present only once. CDR1 is SGHRS, CDR2 YFSETQ, per germline. The junction had 7 bases not matched to a gene; V was cut back by 0 bases and J by 1 base. This CDR3 comprises 17 residues. This clonotype was obtained from a boy younger than two with a congenital heart defect but otherwise immunologically healthy. The sample was thymus tissue. This chain links TRBV5-1 with TRBJ2-7, with 10 bases that match TRBD2. The CDR3 is CASSLAPTTSGSYEQYF. Written as DNA, the CDR3 is TGCGCCAGCAGCTTGGCTCCGACGACTAGCGGGTCCTACGAGCAGTACTTC.